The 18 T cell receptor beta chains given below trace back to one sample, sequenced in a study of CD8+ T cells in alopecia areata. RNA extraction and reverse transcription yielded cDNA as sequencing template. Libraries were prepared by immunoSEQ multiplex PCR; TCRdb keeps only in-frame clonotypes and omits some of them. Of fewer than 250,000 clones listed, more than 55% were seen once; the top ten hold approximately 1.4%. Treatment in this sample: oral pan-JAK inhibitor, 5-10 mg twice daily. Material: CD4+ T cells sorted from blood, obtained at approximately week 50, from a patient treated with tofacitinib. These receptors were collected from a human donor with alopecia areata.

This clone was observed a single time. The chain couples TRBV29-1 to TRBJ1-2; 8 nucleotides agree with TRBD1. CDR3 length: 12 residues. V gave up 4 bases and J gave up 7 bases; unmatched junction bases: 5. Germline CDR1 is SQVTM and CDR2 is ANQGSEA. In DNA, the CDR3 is TGCAGCGTTGCCCAGGGGGCTGCTGGCTACACCTTC. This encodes CSVAQGAAGYTF.

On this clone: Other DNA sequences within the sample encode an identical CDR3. The CDR3 here is CASSLVGQSTDTQYF. In nucleotides, the CDR3 is TGTGCCAGCAGCTTAGTAGGACAGAGTACAGATACGCAGTATTTT. The chain employs TRBV7-6 and TRBJ2-3; TRBD1 might be the D (6 bases). CDR3 length: 15 residues. Trimming pared 1 base from V and 3 bases from J, leaving 11 bases between. CDR1 and CDR2 from the germline V gene are SGHVS and FNYEAQ.

The DNA of the CDR3 is TGCGCCAGCAGCCGGACTAGCGGGGCCACAGATACGCAGTATTTT. The encoded protein is CASSRTSGATDTQYF. This sequence joins TRBV5-1 and TRBJ2-3, with 12 bases lining up with TRBD2. There are 15 residues in the CDR3. CDR1 SGHRS and CDR2 YFSETQ come from the germline V gene. The V segment lost 4 bases and the J segment 2 bases; nucleotides outside the gene matches: 2.

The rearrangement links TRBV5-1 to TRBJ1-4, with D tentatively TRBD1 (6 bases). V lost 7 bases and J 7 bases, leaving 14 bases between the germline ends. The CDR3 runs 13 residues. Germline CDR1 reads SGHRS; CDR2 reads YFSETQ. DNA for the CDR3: TGCGCCAGCTCACCCCAGGGGACTGAAAAACTGTTTTTT. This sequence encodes CASSPQGTEKLFF.

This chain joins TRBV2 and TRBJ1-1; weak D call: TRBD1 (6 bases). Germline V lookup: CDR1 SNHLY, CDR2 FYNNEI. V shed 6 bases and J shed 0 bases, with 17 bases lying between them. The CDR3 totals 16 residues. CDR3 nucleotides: TGTGCCAGCAGGGAAAAGACAGGAACCGTGAACACTGAAGCTTTCTTT. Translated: CASREKTGTVNTEAFF.

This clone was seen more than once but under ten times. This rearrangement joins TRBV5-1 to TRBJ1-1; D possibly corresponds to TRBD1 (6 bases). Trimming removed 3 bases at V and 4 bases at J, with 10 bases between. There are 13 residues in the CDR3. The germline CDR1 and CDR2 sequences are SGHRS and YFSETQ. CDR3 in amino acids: CASSWTEVTEAFF. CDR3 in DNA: TGCGCCAGCAGCTGGACAGAGGTCACTGAAGCTTTCTTT.

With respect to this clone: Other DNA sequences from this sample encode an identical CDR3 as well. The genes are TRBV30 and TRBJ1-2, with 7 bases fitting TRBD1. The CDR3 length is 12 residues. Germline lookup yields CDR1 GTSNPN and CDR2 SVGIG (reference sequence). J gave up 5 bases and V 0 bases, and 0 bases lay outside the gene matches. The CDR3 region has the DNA TGTGCCTGGAGTGTACAGGGGTATGGCTACACCTTC. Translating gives CAWSVQGYGYTF.

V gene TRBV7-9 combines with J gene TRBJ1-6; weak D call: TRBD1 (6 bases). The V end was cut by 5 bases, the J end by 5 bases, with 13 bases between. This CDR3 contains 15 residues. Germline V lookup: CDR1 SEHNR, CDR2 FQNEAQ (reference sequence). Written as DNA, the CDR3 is TGTGCCAGCAGCCCAGCGGCAGGGGATAATTCACCCCTCCACTTT. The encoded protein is CASSPAAGDNSPLHF. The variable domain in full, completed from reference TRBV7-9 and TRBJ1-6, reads DTGVSQNPRHKITKRGQNVTFRCDPISEHNRLYWYRQTLGQGPEFLTYFQNEAQLEKSRLLSDRFSAERPKGSFSTLEIQRTEQGDSAMYLCASSPAAGDNSPLHFGNGTRLTVT.

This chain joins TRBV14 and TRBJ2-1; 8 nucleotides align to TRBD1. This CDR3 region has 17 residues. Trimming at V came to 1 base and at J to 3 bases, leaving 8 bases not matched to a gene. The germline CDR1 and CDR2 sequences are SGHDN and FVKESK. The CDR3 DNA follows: TGTGCCAGCAGCCAAGCACCAGGGGGCCCTAACTACAATGAGCAGTTCTTC. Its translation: CASSQAPGGPNYNEQFF.

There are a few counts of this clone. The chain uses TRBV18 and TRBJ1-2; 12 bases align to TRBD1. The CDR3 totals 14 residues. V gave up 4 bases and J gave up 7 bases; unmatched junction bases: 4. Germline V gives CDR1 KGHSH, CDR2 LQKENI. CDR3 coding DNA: TGTGCCAGCTCACGGGGACAGGGGGCGCTTGGCTACACCTTC. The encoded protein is CASSRGQGALGYTF.

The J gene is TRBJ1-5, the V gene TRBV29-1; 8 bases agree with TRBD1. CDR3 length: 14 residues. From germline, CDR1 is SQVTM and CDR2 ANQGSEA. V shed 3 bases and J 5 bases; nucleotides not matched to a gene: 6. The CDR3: CSVESQGADQPQHF. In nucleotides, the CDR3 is TGCAGCGTTGAGAGCCAGGGGGCCGATCAGCCCCAGCATTTT.

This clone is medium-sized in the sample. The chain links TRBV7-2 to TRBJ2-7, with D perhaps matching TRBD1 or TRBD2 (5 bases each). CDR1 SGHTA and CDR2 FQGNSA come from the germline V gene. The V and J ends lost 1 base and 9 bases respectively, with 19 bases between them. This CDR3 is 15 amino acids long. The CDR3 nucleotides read TGTGCCAGCAGCTTAGTTGACAGAGCGGACTCCTTGCAGTACTTC. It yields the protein CASSLVDRADSLQYF.

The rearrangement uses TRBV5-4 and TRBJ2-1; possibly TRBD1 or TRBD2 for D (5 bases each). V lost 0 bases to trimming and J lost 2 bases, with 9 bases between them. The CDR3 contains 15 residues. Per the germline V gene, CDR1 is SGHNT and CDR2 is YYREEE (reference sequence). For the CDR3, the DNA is TGTGCCAGCAGCTTGGCCGGGGCCGCCTACAATGAGCAGTTCTTC. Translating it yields CASSLAGAAYNEQFF.

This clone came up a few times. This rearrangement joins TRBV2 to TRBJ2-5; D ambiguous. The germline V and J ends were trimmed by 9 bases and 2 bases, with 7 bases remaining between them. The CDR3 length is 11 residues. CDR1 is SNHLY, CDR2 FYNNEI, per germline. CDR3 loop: CARGSQETQYF. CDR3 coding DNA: TGTGCCAGAGGGTCTCAAGAGACCCAGTACTTC.

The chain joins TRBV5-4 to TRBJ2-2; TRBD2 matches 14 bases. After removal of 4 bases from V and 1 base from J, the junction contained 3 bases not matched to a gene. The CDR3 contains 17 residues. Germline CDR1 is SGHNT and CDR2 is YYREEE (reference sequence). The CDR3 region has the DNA TGTGCCAGCAGCGGACTAGCGGGGGGAGTGAACACCGGGGAGCTGTTTTTT. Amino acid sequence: CASSGLAGGVNTGELFF.

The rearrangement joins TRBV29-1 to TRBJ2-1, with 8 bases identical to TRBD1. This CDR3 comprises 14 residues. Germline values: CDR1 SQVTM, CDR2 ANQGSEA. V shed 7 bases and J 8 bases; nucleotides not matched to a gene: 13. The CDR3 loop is CSANGQGLGDEQFF. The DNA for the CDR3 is TGCAGCGCCAACGGACAGGGTTTAGGCGATGAGCAGTTCTTC.

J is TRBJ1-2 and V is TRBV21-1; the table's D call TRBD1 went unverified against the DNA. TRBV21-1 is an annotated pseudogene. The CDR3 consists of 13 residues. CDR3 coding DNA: TGTGCCAGCAGCCCGGGACAAAACTATGGCTACACCTTC. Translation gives CASSPGQNYGYTF.

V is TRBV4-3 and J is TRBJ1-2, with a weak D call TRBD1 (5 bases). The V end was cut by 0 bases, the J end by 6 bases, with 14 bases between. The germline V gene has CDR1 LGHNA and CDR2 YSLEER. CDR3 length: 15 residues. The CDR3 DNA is TGCGCCAGCAGCCAAGATCGGACATCTCCCCATGGCTACACCTTC. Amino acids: CASSQDRTSPHGYTF.